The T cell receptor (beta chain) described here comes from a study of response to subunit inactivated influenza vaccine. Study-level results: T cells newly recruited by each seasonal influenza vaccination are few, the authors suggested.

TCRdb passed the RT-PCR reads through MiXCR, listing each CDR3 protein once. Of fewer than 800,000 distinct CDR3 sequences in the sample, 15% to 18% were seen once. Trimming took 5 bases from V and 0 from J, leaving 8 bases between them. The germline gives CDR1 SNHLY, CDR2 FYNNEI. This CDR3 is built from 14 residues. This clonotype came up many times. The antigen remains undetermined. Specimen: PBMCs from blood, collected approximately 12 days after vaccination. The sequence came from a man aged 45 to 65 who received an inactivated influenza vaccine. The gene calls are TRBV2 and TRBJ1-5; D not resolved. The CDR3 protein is CASSPGLSNQPQHF. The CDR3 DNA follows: TGTGCCAGCAGTCCCGGGCTTAGCAATCAGCCCCAGCATTTT. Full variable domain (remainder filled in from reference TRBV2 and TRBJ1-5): EPEVTQTPSHQVTQMGQEVILRCVPISNHLYFYWYRQILGQKVEFLVSFYNNEISEKSEIFDDQFSVERPDGSNFTLKIRSTKLEDSAMYFCASSPGLSNQPQHFGDGTRLSIL.